This T cell receptor beta chain stems from a study of T-cell memory formation after mild COVID-19 (dated by TCRdb to the early 2020s). Broadly, across the study: TCR sequence clusters from the two donors were found to be largely donor specific. In a couple of donors, T-cell clones that expanded and contracted after mild COVID-19 were followed by sequencing TCRalpha and TCRbeta repertoires longitudinally. The cohort comprised two young, previously healthy adult volunteers, one female and one male. The full study reports these points: Clones that contracted from day 15 to 85 showed balanced CD4/CD8 phenotypes, whereas a second wave of clones that expanded from day 15 to 37 leaned towards CD4+. Some responding clones were detected in pre-infection memory, which suggested that pre-existing cross-reactive memory T cells had joined the SARS-CoV-2 response. SARS-CoV-2 specificity of the second-wave clones peaking on day 37 was not confirmed. Only two mild cases were covered by the study, and larger cohorts that include severe cases with pre-infection samples were considered necessary. Contracting CD4+ clones appeared mostly in the CM and EM memory subsets, whereas CD8+ clones were enriched in EMRA.

Sequencing was carried out with an Illumina NovaSeq 6000. Using 5'RACE with constant-segment primers, TCRalpha and TCRbeta cDNA libraries were constructed, with sample barcodes and unique molecular identifiers added in the process. Trizol reagent was used to extract RNA from every sample. The libraries were amplified in two PCR steps, and the second step added a second sample barcode and Illumina TruSeq adapters. Sequencing of libraries was performed on an Illumina NovaSeq with 2 x 150 bp paired-end reads. Concerning the study's data processing: Demultiplexing of reads and collapsing into UMI-guided consensus sequences were performed with migec v1.2.7. With mixcr v2.1.11, UMI consensuses were aligned to TRA and TRB V and J templates and assembled into clonotypes. Expanded or contracted clonotypes were those called significant by both edgeR and NoisET, with noise models trained on biological replicates. edgeR calls used a false discovery rate-adjusted p below 0.01 and a log2 fold-change threshold of 1. PCA with hierarchical clustering of max-normalized trajectories of the 1000 most abundant clonotypes was used as exploratory dynamics analysis. Separately sequenced CD4+ and CD8+ repertoires were used to assign a CD4 or CD8 phenotype to each responding clone. The public reads were reanalyzed by TCRdb: fastp trimming at Q25, MiXCR alignment, in-frame beta chains only. CDR3 protein sequences are deduplicated, and each keeps its most common genes and DNA. Clone size and V and J calls follow TCRdb, not the original study. The sample includes some 280,000 distinct CDR3 sequences, with around 15% observed a single time. The ten largest account for roughly 24% of the sample.

PBMCs were isolated by Ficoll-Paque density gradient centrifugation. There are a few counts of this clonotype. There is no known antigen for this receptor. No clone much larger than this one lies a single base away; base qualities are absent. This TCR was recovered from a man aged 18-30 years who had mild COVID-19 (a few samples of this study predate the infection). The sample titles of this study are shuffled in the database, so cell type and time point are left out; the donor was told from shared clones. Sequencing used PBMCs or a T cell subset sorted from them (not recorded which).

The nucleotides read TGTGCCAGCAGCCTCCGTTTTGGGGGGGATACGCAGTATTTT. This gives the protein CASSLRFGGDTQYF. The V and J genes are TRBV11-3 and TRBJ2-3; a tentative D call is TRBD2 (6 bases match). Trimming takes 5 bases from V and 6 bases from J, and the germline ends sit 15 bases apart. CDR1 and CDR2 were assigned from the germline V gene as SGHNT and YENEEA. The CDR3 contains 14 residues, cysteine and phenylalanine counted. Only the CDR3 portion is preserved as DNA: 42 bases, with reading frame beginning at the first base.